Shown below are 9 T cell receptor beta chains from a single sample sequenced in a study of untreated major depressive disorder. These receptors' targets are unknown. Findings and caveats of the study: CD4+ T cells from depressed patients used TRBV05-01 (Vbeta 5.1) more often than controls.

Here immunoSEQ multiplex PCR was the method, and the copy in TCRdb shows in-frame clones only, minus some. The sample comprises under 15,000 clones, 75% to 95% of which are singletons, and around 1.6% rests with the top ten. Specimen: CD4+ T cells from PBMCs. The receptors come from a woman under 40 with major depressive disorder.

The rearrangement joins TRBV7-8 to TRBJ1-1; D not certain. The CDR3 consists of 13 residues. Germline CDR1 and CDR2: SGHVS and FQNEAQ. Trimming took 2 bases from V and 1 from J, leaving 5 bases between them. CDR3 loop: CASSLNWNTEAFF. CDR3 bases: TGTGCCAGCAGCTTAAATTGGAACACTGAAGCTTTCTTT.

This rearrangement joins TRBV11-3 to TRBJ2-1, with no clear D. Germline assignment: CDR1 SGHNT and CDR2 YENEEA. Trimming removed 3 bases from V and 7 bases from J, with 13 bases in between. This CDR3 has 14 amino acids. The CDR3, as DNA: TGTGCCAGCAGCTTTAGTGCGTGGCGAAATGAGCAGTTCTTC. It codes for CASSFSAWRNEQFF.

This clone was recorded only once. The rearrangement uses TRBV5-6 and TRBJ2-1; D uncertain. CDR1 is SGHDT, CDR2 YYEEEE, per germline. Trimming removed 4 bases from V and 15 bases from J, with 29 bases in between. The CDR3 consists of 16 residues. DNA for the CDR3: TGTGCCAGCAGCGCCGTGTGGGCCGGGCGAGAGTACTTCTCGTTCTTC. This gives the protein CASSAVWAGREYFSFF.

CDR3 in amino acids: CASSVQRNTEAFF. In DNA, the CDR3 is TGTGCCAGCAGTGTCCAGAGGAACACTGAAGCTTTCTTT. This rearrangement joins TRBV2 to TRBJ1-1; D call uncertain. Looked up from germline, CDR1 is SNHLY and CDR2 is FYNNEI. V shed 4 bases and J shed 1 base, with 7 bases lying between them. The length of the CDR3 is 13 residues.

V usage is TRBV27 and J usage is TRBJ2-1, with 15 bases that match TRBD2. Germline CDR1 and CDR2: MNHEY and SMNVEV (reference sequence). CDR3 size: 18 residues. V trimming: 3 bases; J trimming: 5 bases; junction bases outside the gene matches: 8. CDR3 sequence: CASSFKGTSGRTDNEQFF. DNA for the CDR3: TGTGCCAGCAGTTTTAAGGGGACTAGCGGGAGGACGGACAATGAGCAGTTCTTC.

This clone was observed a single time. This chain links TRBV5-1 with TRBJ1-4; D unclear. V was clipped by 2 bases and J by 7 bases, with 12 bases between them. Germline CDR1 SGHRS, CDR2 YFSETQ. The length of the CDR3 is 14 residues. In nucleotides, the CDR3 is TGCGCCAGCAGCTTAAGGACTGAGGGTGAAAAACTGTTTTTT. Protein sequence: CASSLRTEGEKLFF.

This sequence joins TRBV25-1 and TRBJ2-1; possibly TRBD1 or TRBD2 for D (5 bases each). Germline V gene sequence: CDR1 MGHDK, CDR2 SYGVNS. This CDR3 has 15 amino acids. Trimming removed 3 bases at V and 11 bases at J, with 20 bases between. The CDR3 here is CASSDEGREGGKQFF. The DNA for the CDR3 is TGTGCCAGCAGTGATGAGGGCAGGGAAGGCGGTAAGCAGTTCTTC.

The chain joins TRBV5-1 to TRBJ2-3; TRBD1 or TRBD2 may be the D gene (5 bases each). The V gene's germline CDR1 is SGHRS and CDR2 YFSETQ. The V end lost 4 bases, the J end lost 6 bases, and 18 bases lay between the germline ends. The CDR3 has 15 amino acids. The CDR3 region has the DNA TGCGCCAGCAGCGATCCCACCAGGGAGTGGGATACGCAGTATTTT. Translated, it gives CASSDPTREWDTQYF.

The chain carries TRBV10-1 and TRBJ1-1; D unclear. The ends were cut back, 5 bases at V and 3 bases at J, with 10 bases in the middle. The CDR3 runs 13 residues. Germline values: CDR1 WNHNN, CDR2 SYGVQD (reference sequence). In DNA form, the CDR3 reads TGCGCCAGCAGTCTGAGGGCAGACACTGAAGCTTTCTTT. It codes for CASSLRADTEAFF.